Presented here are 28 T cell receptor beta chains from one specimen sequenced in a study of blood T cells in healthy people across ages. Then a second PCR, running roughly 6 to 11 cycles, was carried out with a sample-barcoded 5' primer and a J-beta primer mix. TCRdb reprocessed the 5' RACE reads with MiXCR, giving one entry per CDR3 protein. The sample has over a million distinct CDR3 sequences, around 27% seen once. These data were likewise used in another study, on T cells of mothers and their children.

Sequenced sample: blood. These receptors were obtained from a girl under 10 years old in good health.

A few counts support this clonotype. The chain joins TRBV20-1 to TRBJ2-1; 13 nucleotides align to TRBD2. Germline CDR1 reads DFQATT; CDR2 reads SNEGSKA (reference sequence). V gave up 1 base and J gave up 4 bases; unmatched junction bases: 7. The CDR3 totals 17 residues. The DNA for the CDR3 is TGCAGTGCTAGAGTACTAGCGGGAGGGCCGTATTACAATGAGCAGTTCTTC. Translating gives CSARVLAGGPYYNEQFF.

The chain joins TRBV12-3 or TRBV12-4 to TRBJ2-5; possibly TRBD2 for D (6 bases). TRBJ2-1 explains the end of the DNA better; the J call may be wrong. This CDR3 comprises 12 residues. The CDR3 reads CASSATSYEQFF. CDR3 nucleotides: TGTGCCAGCAGTGCCACTAGCTATGAGCAGTTCTTC.

This clonotype was counted between two and nine times. V usage is TRBV6-2 or TRBV6-3 and J usage is TRBJ1-2; 7 bases agree with TRBD1. The germline gives CDR1 MNHEY, CDR2 SVGEGT. V dropped 5 bases and J dropped 5; count of bases not matched to a gene: 5. The CDR3 is 13 residues long. The CDR3 protein is CASSTGTVYGYTF. The CDR3 DNA reads TGTGCCAGCAGTACCGGGACAGTTTATGGCTACACCTTC.

This clonotype occurred a few times. This chain connects TRBV12-3 or TRBV12-4 to TRBJ2-5; tentatively, D is TRBD1 or TRBD2 (5 bases each). This CDR3 has 15 residues. The V end lost 6 bases, the J end lost 5 bases, and 19 bases lay between the germline ends. This CDR3 reads CASSPPVGVAETQYF. CDR3 nucleotide sequence: TGTGCCAGCAGCCCTCCGGTGGGGGTGGCGGAGACCCAGTACTTC.

This rearrangement joins TRBV9 to TRBJ2-1; tentative D call: TRBD2 (6 bases). The V end was cut by 2 bases, the J end by 3 bases, with 9 bases between. This CDR3 contains 14 residues. The V gene's germline CDR1 is SGDLS and CDR2 YYNGEE. In DNA, the CDR3 is TGTGCCAGCAGCGTTAGCGGAGTCTACAATGAGCAGTTCTTC. It specifies CASSVSGVYNEQFF. Supplemented by reference TRBV9 and TRBJ2-1, the full variable domain reads DSGVTQTPKHLITATGQRVTLRCSPRSGDLSVYWYQQSLDQGLQFLIQYYNGEERAKGNILERFSAQQFPDLHSELNLSSLELGDSALYFCASSVSGVYNEQFFGPGTRLTVL.

This clonotype was recorded a few times. The chain carries TRBV2 and TRBJ2-7, with D hard to call. This CDR3 comprises 12 residues. V was shortened by 4 bases and J by 9 bases, with 13 bases between the two germline ends. Germline V CDR1 and CDR2: SNHLY, FYNNEI. CDR3 DNA: TGTGCCAGCAGTGGGGTCCTACTGGGGCAGTACTTC. Translating it yields CASSGVLLGQYF.

V and J are TRBV29-1 and TRBJ2-5; D is undetermined. TRBJ2-1 explains the end of the DNA better; the J call may be wrong. Per the germline V gene, CDR1 is SQVTM and CDR2 is ANQGSEA. This CDR3 contains 12 residues. The CDR3 loop reads CSGKVGPNEQFF. As DNA, the CDR3 is TGCAGCGGCAAAGTAGGGCCCAATGAGCAGTTCTTC.

This clonotype was counted between two and nine times. One end of the junction is discordant with germline, which a read error may explain. The chain couples TRBV20-1 to TRBJ2-3, with 8 bases aligning to TRBD1. Germline lookup yields CDR1 DFQATT and CDR2 SNEGSKA (reference sequence). This CDR3 has 14 residues. CDR3 sequence reads: CGAAGTGTTDTQYF. CDR3 DNA sequence: TGCGGTGCTGCAGGGACAGGAACCACAGATACGCAGTATTTT.

This clonotype showed up just a few times. CDR3 nucleotide sequence: TGCAGCGGTTATTTGGGGACCGAGCAGTACTTC. Its translation is CSGYLGTEQYF. The V call is TRBV29-1, the J call TRBJ2-7; D is possibly TRBD1 or TRBD2 (5 bases each). Germline-derived CDR1 and CDR2 are SQVTM and ANQGSEA. Trimming stripped 7 bases from V and 6 bases from J, with 13 bases between. CDR3 length: 11 residues.

The rearrangement links TRBV5-5 to TRBJ1-4; 9 nucleotides align to TRBD1. The J segment lost 6 bases and the V segment lost 3 bases, leaving 12 bases of the junction unmatched. The CDR3 runs 17 residues. From germline, CDR1 is SGHKS and CDR2 YYEKEE (reference sequence). CDR3 bases: TGTGCCAGCAGCTGGATTCCTCCGGGACAGGGACATGAAAAACTGTTTTTT. It codes for CASSWIPPGQGHEKLFF.

The V gene is TRBV29-1, the J gene TRBJ2-7, with 7 bases that match TRBD1. Germline loops: CDR1 SQVTM, CDR2 ANQGSEA. V gave up 2 bases and J gave up 6 bases; unmatched junction bases: 10. There are 14 residues in the CDR3. The CDR3 here is CSVENRGPMGEQYF. The CDR3 nucleotides are TGCAGCGTTGAAAACAGGGGCCCCATGGGCGAGCAGTACTTC.

The chain recombines TRBV29-1 with TRBJ1-2; no definite D call. The CDR3 length is 16 residues. CDR1 and CDR2 (germline): SQVTM, ANQGSEA. V was pared by 4 bases and J by 0 bases, with 18 bases between. The DNA of the CDR3 is TGCAGCGTTGCGGGTGGGAATCGGCTAGCTAACTATGGCTACACCTTC. Translation: CSVAGGNRLANYGYTF.

This clonotype was detected a few times. The chain is built from TRBV5-1 and TRBJ2-3, with 8 bases lining up with TRBD2. CDR1 SGHRS and CDR2 YFSETQ come from the germline V gene. This CDR3 is built from 17 residues. With 3 bases clipped from V and 2 bases from J, the junction kept 11 bases outside the gene matches. The CDR3 nucleotides are TGCGCCAGCAGCTGGGGTTTCGGCGGGGGGCCCACAGATACGCAGTATTTT. Its protein is CASSWGFGGGPTDTQYF.

The chain recombines TRBV12-3 or TRBV12-4 with TRBJ1-2, with D unresolved. V was trimmed by 6 bases and J by 1 base, leaving 15 bases between them. This CDR3 contains 15 residues. The CDR3 reads CASRDLYALNYGYTF. CDR3 bases: TGTGCCAGCAGGGACCTTTACGCCCTTAACTATGGCTACACCTTC.

This chain links TRBV7-6 with TRBJ1-1; D unresolved. This CDR3 comprises 14 residues. Germline V gene sequence: CDR1 SGHVS, CDR2 FNYEAQ. Trimming pared 5 bases from V and 4 bases from J, leaving 14 bases between. CDR3 loop: CASSVGELGTEAFF. CDR3 sequence (DNA): TGTGCCAGCAGCGTCGGGGAATTAGGCACTGAAGCTTTCTTT.

This clonotype appeared a single time. The V and J genes are TRBV4-3 and TRBJ2-7; D possibly matches TRBD1 or TRBD2 (6 bases each). Germline CDR1 LGHNA, CDR2 YSLEER. CDR3 size: 16 residues. V lost 0 bases, J lost 3 bases, and 15 bases lay in between. The CDR3 region is CASSQEGGGGRYEQYF. The CDR3 DNA reads TGCGCCAGCAGCCAAGAAGGAGGAGGGGGACGCTACGAGCAGTACTTC.

As for this clonotype: The germline gene is not matched at one end of the junction; a read error may be the cause. The rearrangement joins TRBV18 to TRBJ1-5; 8 bases are shared with TRBD1. CDR3 size: 20 residues. Germline V lookup: CDR1 KGHSH, CDR2 LQKENI. The CDR3 coding sequence is TGTGCCAGCCCACCACAGGGGGGGAGTCCGGGACAGGTGTTCAATCAGCCCCAGCATTTT. It specifies CASPPQGGSPGQVFNQPQHF.

This clonotype was counted a few times. The chain carries TRBV20-1 and TRBJ2-5; D gene unclear. In germline, CDR1 is DFQATT, CDR2 SNEGSKA (reference sequence). This CDR3 is 14 amino acids long. V shed 6 bases and J shed 4 bases, with 18 bases lying between them. This CDR3 reads CSARKAGSGETQYF. The CDR3 DNA is TGCAGTGCCCGGAAGGCTGGGTCCGGAGAGACCCAGTACTTC.

The chain is built from TRBV20-1 and TRBJ2-1, with D possibly matching TRBD2 (5 bases). Trimming took off 2 bases at V and 0 bases at J, with 8 bases between the two ends. The CDR3 contains 14 residues. Germline CDR1 DFQATT, CDR2 SNEGSKA (reference sequence). CDR3 bases: TGCAGTGCTAGACCCCGGGACTCCTACAATGAGCAGTTCTTC. This translates into CSARPRDSYNEQFF.

This clonotype was observed a handful of times. This rearrangement joins TRBV12-3 or TRBV12-4 to TRBJ1-4; 8 nucleotides agree with TRBD1. V shed 7 bases, J shed 11 bases, and the junction held 9 bases outside the gene matches. This CDR3 has 13 residues. The CDR3 loop reads CASNLQGGGKLFF. The CDR3 nucleotides read TGTGCCAGCAACCTACAGGGGGGGGGGAAACTGTTTTTT.

The chain combines TRBV9 with TRBJ2-5, with TRBD1 identical over 7 bases. This CDR3 contains 14 residues. The germline V gene has CDR1 SGDLS and CDR2 YYNGEE. The V and J ends lost 3 bases and 3 bases, in that order; junction bases with no gene match: 5. This CDR3 reads CASSEGDREETQYF. The CDR3 DNA reads as TGTGCCAGCAGCGAGGGCGACAGGGAAGAGACCCAGTACTTC.

V gene TRBV7-9 combines with J gene TRBJ2-7; no reliable D call. Per the germline V gene, CDR1 is SEHNR and CDR2 is FQNEAQ (reference sequence). V gave up 2 bases and J gave up 0 bases, with 11 bases separating them. The CDR3 is 15 residues long. The CDR3 DNA reads TGTGCCAGCAGCTTAACCGCGTATAGCTCCTACGAGCAGTACTTC. Protein sequence: CASSLTAYSSYEQYF.

This chain connects TRBV4-2 to TRBJ1-3; D gene uncertain. The CDR3 runs to 16 residues. Germline V gene lookup returns CDR1 LGHNA and CDR2 YNFKEQ. V was trimmed by 1 base and J by 0 bases, leaving 10 bases between them. CDR3 in DNA: TGTGCCAGCAGCCAAGCCCCGGGAAACTCTGGAAACACCATATATTTT. It yields the protein CASSQAPGNSGNTIYF.

The chain combines TRBV11-2 with TRBJ2-3; possible D gene TRBD2, 6 bases. This CDR3 comprises 17 residues. Germline values: CDR1 SGHAT, CDR2 FQNNGV. V lost 4 bases, J lost 4 bases, and 21 bases lay in between. The CDR3 protein is CASSSPLGGYRADTQYF. CDR3 sequence (DNA): TGTGCCAGCAGCTCCCCTTTGGGGGGTTACCGCGCAGATACGCAGTATTTT.

The V and J genes are TRBV5-5 and TRBJ1-1; weak D call: TRBD1 (5 bases). The V gene's germline CDR1 is SGHKS and CDR2 YYEKEE (reference sequence). Trimming removed 4 bases from V and 0 bases from J, with 22 bases in between. The CDR3 is 18 residues long. CDR3 amino acids: CASSRRWDSGILNTEAFF. CDR3 nucleotide sequence: TGTGCCAGCAGCCGCCGGTGGGACTCCGGGATATTGAACACTGAAGCTTTCTTT.

The chain carries TRBV3-1 and TRBJ1-5; unclear D gene. The CDR3 consists of 13 residues. Between the trimmed V and J ends, which lost 5 bases and 6 bases, there was a span of 11 bases. Per germline, CDR1 LGHDT and CDR2 YNNKEL (reference sequence). The CDR3, as DNA: TGTGCCAGCAGCTTCGAAGGTGTTCAGCCCCAGCATTTT. It specifies CASSFEGVQPQHF.

This chain uses TRBV20-1 with TRBJ1-1; D possibly corresponds to TRBD1 (5 bases). The ends were cut back, 1 base at V and 3 bases at J, with 15 bases in the middle. CDR3 length: 15 amino acids. Germline V gene data show CDR1 as DFQATT and CDR2 as SNEGSKA (reference sequence). CDR3 DNA sequence: TGCAGTGCTAGAGCTCCGTCCCAGGGAGACACTGAAGCTTTCTTT. Translation gives CSARAPSQGDTEAFF.

This clonotype appeared a few times. The J gene is TRBJ2-5, the V gene TRBV20-1, with D hard to call. The CDR3 extends over 15 amino acids. V lost 1 base and J 5 bases, leaving 17 bases between the germline ends. Germline loops: CDR1 DFQATT, CDR2 SNEGSKA (reference sequence). CDR3: CSARGEVGSWETQYF. CDR3 sequence (DNA): TGCAGTGCTAGAGGAGAGGTCGGCAGCTGGGAGACCCAGTACTTC.